This TCR beta chain is from a study of blood T cell repertoires in COVID-19. With V trimmed by 5 bases and J by 4 bases, 12 bases remained unmatched. CDR3 length: 16 amino acids. In germline, CDR1 is MNHEY, CDR2 SMNVEV (reference sequence). Seattle participants joined during active infection and were tracked over time. As handled by the study authors: Reference gene primer amplification yielded estimated nucleated cell counts. Assay: immunoSEQ multiplex PCR; the TCRdb copy retains only in-frame clones and omits some. The V and J calls and clone size come from that table; D and trimming were worked out from the DNA. There are under 350,000 clones in the sample; more than 80% occur only once, and roughly 6.8% lies in the top ten.

The sequencing input was peripheral blood. The chain is built from TRBV27 and TRBJ1-2; 8 positions match TRBD1. The TCR originated in a woman under 40 with COVID-19, enrolled during active disease. This chain's CDR3 is CASSPLGTGFAYGYTF. CDR3 DNA sequence: TGTGCCAGCAGTCCTCTAGGGACAGGCTTCGCCTATGGCTACACCTTC.